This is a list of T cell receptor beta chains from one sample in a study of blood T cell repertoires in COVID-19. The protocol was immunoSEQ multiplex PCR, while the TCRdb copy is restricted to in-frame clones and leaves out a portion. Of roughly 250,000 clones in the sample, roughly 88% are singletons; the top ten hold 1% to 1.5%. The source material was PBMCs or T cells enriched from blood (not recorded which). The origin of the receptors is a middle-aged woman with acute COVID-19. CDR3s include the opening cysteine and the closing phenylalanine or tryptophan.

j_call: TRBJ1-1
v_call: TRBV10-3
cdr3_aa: CAYRGTGNTEAFF

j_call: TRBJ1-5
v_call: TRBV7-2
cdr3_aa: CASSIRGGQPQHF

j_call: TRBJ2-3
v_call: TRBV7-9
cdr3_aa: CASSSPRLSGGTQYF

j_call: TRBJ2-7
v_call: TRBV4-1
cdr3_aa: CASSRGTGSGYEQYF

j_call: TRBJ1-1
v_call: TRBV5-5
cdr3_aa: CASSLAPGQGSAAFF

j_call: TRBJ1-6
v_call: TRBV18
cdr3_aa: CASSPIGEETPLHF

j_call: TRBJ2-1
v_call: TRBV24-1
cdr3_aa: CATSHQGAYNEQFF

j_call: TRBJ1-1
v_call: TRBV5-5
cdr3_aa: CASSLVRTGNTEAFF

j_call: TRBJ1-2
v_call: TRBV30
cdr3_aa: CAWGKGGNGYTF

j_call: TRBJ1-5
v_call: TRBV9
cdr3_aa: CASSVGTGEAHQPQHF

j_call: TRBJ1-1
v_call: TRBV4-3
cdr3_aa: CASSQANRGDNTEAFF

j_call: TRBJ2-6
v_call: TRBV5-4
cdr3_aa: CASSFHSGGANVLTF

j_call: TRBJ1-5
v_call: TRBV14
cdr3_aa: CASENLGDSYQPQHF

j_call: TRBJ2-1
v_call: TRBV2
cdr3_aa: CASRREPLSYNEQFF

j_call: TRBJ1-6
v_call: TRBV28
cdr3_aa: CASRFSPRDRVNSPLHF

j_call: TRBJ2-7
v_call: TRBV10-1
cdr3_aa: CATATEYEQYF

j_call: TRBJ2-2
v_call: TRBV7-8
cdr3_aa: CASSFRTGNTGELFF

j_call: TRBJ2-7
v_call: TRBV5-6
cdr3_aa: CASSFGRAYEQYF

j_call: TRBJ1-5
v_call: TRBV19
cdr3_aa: CASRSHRGIRSNQPQHF

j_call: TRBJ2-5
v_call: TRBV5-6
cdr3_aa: CASSLRRATSGRRETQYF

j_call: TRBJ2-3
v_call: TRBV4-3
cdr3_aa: CASSQGSGRADTQYF

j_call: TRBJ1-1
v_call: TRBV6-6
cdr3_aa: CASSSGLVNTEAFF

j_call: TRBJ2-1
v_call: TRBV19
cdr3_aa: CARTGQGKHLAYNEQFF

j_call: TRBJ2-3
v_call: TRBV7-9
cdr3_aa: CASSLGRTSDRGDTQYF

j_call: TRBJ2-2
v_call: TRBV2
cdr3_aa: CASKLGGSNTGELFF

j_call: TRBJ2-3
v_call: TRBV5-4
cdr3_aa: CASSLTGSDTQYF

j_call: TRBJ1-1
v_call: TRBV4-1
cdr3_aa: CASSQEEGGGGWRNTEAFF

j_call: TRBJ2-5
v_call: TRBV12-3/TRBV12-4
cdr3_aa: CASSLLETQYF

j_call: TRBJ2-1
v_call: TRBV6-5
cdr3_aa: CASKGLAGGENEQFF

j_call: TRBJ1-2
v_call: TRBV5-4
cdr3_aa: CASSLAGFDYGYTF

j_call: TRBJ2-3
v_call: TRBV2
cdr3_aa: CASTGRGSTDTQYF

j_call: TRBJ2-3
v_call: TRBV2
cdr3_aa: CASSVQGGTDTQYF

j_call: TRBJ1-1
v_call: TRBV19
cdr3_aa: CASSGGVQNTEAFF

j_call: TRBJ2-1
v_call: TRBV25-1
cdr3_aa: CASSETGNNEQFF

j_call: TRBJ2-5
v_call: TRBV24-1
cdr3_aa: CATAPRGGRARETQYF

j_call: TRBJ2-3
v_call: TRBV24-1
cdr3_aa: CATSDSSGGSTDTQYF

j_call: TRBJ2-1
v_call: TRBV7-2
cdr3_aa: CASSARLAGVHGQFF

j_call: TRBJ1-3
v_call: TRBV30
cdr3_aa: CAWSTDRGNTIYF

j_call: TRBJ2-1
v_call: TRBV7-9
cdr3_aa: CASSFEDTHTFF